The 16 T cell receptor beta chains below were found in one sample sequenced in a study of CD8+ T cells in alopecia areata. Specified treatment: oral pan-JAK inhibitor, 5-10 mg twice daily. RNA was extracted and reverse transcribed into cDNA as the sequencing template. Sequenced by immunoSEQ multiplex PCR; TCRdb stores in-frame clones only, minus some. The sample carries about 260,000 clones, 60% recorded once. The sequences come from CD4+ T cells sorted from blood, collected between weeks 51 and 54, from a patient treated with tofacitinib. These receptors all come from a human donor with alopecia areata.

The CDR3 coding sequence is TGCGCCAGCAGTCCTAGCAAGCCCTCCTACGAGCAGTACTTC. The encoded protein is CASSPSKPSYEQYF. This sequence joins TRBV23-1 and TRBJ2-7; the D gene is possibly TRBD2 (5 bases). TRBV23-1 carries the ORF label, with uncertain function. Between the trimmed V and J ends, which lost 4 bases and 0 bases, there was a span of 10 bases. This CDR3 is 14 amino acids long.

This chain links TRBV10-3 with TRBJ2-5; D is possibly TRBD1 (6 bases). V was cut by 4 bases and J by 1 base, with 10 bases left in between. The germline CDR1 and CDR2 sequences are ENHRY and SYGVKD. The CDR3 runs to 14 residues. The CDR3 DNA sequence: TGTGCCATCAGTGTGCAGGGGATCCAAGAGACCCAGTACTTC. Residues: CAISVQGIQETQYF.

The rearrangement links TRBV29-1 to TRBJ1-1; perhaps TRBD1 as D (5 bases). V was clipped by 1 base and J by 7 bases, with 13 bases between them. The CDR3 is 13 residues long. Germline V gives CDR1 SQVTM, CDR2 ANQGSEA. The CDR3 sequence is CSVEGSGPHEAFF. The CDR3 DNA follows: TGCAGCGTTGAAGGGTCAGGGCCGCATGAAGCTTTCTTT.

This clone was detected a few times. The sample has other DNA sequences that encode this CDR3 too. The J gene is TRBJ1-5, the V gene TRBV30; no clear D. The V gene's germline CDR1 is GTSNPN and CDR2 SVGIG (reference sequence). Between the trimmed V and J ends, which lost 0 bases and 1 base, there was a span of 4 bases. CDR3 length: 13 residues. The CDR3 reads CAWSVSSNQPQHF. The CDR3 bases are TGTGCCTGGAGTGTTTCCAGCAATCAGCCCCAGCATTTT. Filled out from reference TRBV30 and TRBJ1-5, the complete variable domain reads SQTIHQWPATLVQPVGSPLSLECTVEGTSNPNLYWYRQAAGRGLQLLFYSVGIGQISSEVPQNLSASRPQDRQFILSSKKLLLSDSGFYLCAWSVSSNQPQHFGDGTRLSIL.

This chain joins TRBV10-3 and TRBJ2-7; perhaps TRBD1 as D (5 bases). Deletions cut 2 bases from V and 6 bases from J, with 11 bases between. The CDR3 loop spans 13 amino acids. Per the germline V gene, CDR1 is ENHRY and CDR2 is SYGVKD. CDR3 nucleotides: TGTGCCATCAGTGAGGGGGCCCCAGGCGAGCAGTACTTC. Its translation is CAISEGAPGEQYF.

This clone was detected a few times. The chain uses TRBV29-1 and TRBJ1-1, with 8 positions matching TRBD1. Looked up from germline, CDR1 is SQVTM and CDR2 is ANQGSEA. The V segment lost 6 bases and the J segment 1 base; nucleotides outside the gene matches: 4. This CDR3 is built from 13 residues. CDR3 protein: CSVRTGTNTEAFF. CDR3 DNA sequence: TGCAGCGTCCGGACAGGGACGAACACTGAAGCTTTCTTT.

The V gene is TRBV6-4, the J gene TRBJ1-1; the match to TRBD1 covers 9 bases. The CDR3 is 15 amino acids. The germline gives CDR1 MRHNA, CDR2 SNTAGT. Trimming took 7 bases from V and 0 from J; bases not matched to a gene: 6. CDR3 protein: CASKAQGALNTEAFF. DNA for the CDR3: TGTGCCAGCAAGGCACAGGGGGCTTTGAACACTGAAGCTTTCTTT.

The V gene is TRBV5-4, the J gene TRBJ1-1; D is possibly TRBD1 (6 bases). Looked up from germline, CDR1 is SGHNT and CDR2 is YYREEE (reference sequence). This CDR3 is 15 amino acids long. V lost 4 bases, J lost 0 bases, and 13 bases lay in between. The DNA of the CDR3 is TGTGCCAGCAGCGGATCCAGGGGATTGAACACTGAAGCTTTCTTT. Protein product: CASSGSRGLNTEAFF.

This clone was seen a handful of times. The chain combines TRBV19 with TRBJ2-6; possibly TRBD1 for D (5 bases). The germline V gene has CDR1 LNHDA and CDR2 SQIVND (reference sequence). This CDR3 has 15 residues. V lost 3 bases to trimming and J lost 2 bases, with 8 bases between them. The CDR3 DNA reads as TGTGCCAGTAGTATGAAGGGGCCTGGGGCCAACGTCCTGACTTTC. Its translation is CASSMKGPGANVLTF. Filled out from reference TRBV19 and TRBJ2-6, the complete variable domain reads DGGITQSPKYLFRKEGQNVTLSCEQNLNHDAMYWYRQDPGQGLRLIYYSQIVNDFQKGDIAEGYSVSREKKESFPLTVTSAQKNPTAFYLCASSMKGPGANVLTFGAGSRLTVL.

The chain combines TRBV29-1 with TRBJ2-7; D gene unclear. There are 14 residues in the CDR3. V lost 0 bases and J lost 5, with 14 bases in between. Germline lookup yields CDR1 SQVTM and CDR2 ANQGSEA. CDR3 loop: CSVEDRVVPNEQYF. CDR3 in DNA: TGCAGCGTTGAAGATCGGGTAGTCCCAAACGAGCAGTACTTC.

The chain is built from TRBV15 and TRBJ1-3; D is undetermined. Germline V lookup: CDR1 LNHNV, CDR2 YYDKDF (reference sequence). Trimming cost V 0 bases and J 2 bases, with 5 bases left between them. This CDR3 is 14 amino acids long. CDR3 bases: TGTGCCACCAGCAGAGACAGTGCTGGAAACACCATATATTTT. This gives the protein CATSRDSAGNTIYF.

For the CDR3, the DNA is TGTGCCAGCAGCTTAGCCGCGGGGGCTCCCGGAAACACCATATATTTT. As protein: CASSLAAGAPGNTIYF. This sequence joins TRBV7-9 and TRBJ1-3; possible D gene TRBD1, 6 bases. CDR1 SEHNR and CDR2 FQNEAQ come from the germline V gene (reference sequence). The CDR3 has 16 amino acids. V shed 0 bases and J shed 4 bases, with 13 bases lying between them.

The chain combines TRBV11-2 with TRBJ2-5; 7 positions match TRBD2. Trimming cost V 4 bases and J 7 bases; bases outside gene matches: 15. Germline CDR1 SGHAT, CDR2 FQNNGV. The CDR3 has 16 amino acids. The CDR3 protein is CASSSKRDPGPGTQYF. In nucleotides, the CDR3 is TGTGCCAGCAGCTCAAAGCGGGACCCCGGGCCTGGGACCCAGTACTTC.

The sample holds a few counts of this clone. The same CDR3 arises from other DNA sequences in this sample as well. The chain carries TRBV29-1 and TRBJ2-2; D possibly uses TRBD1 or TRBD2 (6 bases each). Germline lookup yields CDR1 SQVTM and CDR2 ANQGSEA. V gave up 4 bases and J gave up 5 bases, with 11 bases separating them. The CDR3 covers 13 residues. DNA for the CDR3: TGCAGCGTTGCAGTAGGGGGGACCGGGGAGCTGTTTTTT. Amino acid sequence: CSVAVGGTGELFF.

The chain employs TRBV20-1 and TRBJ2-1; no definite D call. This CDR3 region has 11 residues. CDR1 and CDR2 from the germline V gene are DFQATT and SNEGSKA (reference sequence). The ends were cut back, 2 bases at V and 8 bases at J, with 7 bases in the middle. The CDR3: CSARRVDEQFF. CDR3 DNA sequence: TGCAGTGCTAGAAGGGTCGATGAGCAGTTCTTC.

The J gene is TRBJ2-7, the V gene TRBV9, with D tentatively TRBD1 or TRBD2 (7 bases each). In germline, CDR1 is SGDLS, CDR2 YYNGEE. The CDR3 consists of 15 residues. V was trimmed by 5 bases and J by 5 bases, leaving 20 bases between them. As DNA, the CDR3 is TGTGCCAGCAGTGCCACGCCGACAGGGAGGGACGAGCAGTACTTC. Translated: CASSATPTGRDEQYF.